This TCR beta chain was sequenced during a study of blood T cell repertoires in COVID-19. Study background: Sample material is recorded as cDNA or gDNA derived from T cells, B-cell-depleted T cells, or PBMCs.

V was trimmed by 4 bases and J by 5 bases, leaving 17 bases between them. The V gene's germline CDR1 is SGHNT and CDR2 YENEEA. This CDR3 spans 15 amino acids. In the original workflow: Researchers report that nucleated cell counts were estimated from reference gene primer amplification. This table comes from immunoSEQ multiplex PCR, and its TCRdb copy is limited to in-frame clones, with some not included. V, J and clone size were drawn from that table, and D and trimming were deduced from the DNA. The table shows around 20,000 clones, with roughly 87% occurring only once. The material sequenced was peripheral blood. This chain connects TRBV11-3 to TRBJ2-5; possibly TRBD1 for D (6 bases). This clonotype was obtained from a human donor in a cohort sampled during active COVID-19. The donor label of this sample is uncertain. The CDR3 is CASSSRGGVGETQYF. DNA of the CDR3: TGTGCCAGCAGCTCTAGAGGGGGAGTAGGGGAGACCCAGTACTTC.